This TCR beta chain was identified in a study of T cells in Graves' hyperthyroidism and ophthalmopathy. Germline lookup yields CDR1 SGHVS and CDR2 FNYEAQ. The CDR3 consists of 13 residues. V gave up 5 bases and J gave up 0 bases, with 8 bases separating them. RNA transcripts gave rise to amplified TCR beta CDR3 regions. A set of HTBI primers served as the primers for a first-round RT-PCR of the TCR CDR3. TCRdb independently ran MiXCR on the multiplex PCR reads; one entry per CDR3 protein. In the table there are roughly 45,000 distinct CDR3 sequences, more than 40% of which are singletons. Pregnant or lactating patients were excluded, as were those with uncontrolled infection or other autoimmune disease.

The sequenced sample was peripheral blood or thyroid tissue (not recorded which). The chain combines TRBV7-6 with TRBJ2-7, with a possible D match to TRBD1 (5 bases). This TCR derives from a woman in her forties or fifties with Graves' hyperthyroidism. The CDR3 DNA reads TGTGCCAGCAGCGCAGGGCACTCCTACGAGCAGTACTTC. Residues: CASSAGHSYEQYF. Looking up the rest from reference TRBV7-6 and TRBJ2-7 gives the full variable domain: GAGVSQSPRYKVTKRGQDVALRCDPISGHVSLYWYRQALGQGPEFLTYFNYEAQQDKSGLPNDRFSAERPEGSISTLTIQRTEQRDSAMYRCASSAGHSYEQYFGPGTRLTVT.